Following are 22 T cell receptor beta chains from one sample sequenced in a study of cytomegalovirus exposure and HLA in healthy donors. Vbeta (60) and Jbeta (13) primers were used in the PCR. Repertoires were generated with immunoSEQ multiplex PCR, while TCRdb's copy carries only in-frame clones and drops some. Altogether approximately 220,000 clones are present, 70% to 80% being singletons, with the ten largest covering under 2%. Sequencing was carried out using PBMCs. Every receptor here comes from a woman in her 30s in good health and CMV-seronegative.

The rearrangement links TRBV5-1 to TRBJ2-7, with 12 bases lining up with TRBD2. The CDR3 consists of 14 residues. V was pared by 0 bases and J by 5 bases, with 0 bases of the junction left unmatched. CDR1 and CDR2 from the germline V gene are SGHRS and YFSETQ. The CDR3 protein is CASSLGLAGDEQYF. The DNA for the CDR3 is TGCGCCAGCAGCTTGGGACTAGCGGGAGACGAGCAGTACTTC. Together with reference TRBV5-1 and TRBJ2-7, the CDR3 gives the full variable domain: KAGVTQTPRYLIKTRGQQVTLSCSPISGHRSVSWYQQTPGQGLQFLFEYFSETQRNKGNFPGRFSGRQFSNSRSEMNVSTLELGDSALYLCASSLGLAGDEQYFGPGTRLTVT.

The rearrangement links TRBV11-2 to TRBJ1-1; D is possibly TRBD1 (6 bases). The CDR3 covers 14 residues. Germline V lookup: CDR1 SGHAT, CDR2 FQNNGV. V was pared by 1 base and J by 1 base, with 7 bases between. The CDR3 sequence is CASSLAQGNTEAFF. The CDR3 coding sequence is TGTGCCAGCAGCTTAGCACAGGGGAACACTGAAGCTTTCTTT.

To note about this clone: Its ends do not fully match the called genes, so a read error is possible. Other DNA variants within this sample encode the same CDR3. V and J are TRBV7-8 and TRBJ1-6; 7 bases are shared with TRBD1. Germline V gene lookup returns CDR1 SGHVS and CDR2 FQNEAQ. The CDR3 extends over 20 amino acids. CDR3 sequence (DNA): TGTGCCAGCAGCTTAGTGCGGTGGACAGGTGATAGCTCCTATAATTCCCCCCTCCACTTT. This encodes CASSLVRWTGDSSYNSPLHF.

This clone has just one count. The gene calls are TRBV5-6 and TRBJ2-2; maybe TRBD1 (6 bases). Germline CDR1 and CDR2: SGHDT and YYEEEE. V lost 1 base, J lost 3 bases, and 7 bases lay in between. CDR3 length: 14 residues. DNA of the CDR3: TGTGCCAGCAGCTTGCGACAGGACACCGGGGAGCTGTTTTTT. Translating it yields CASSLRQDTGELFF.

The count of this clone is one. This rearrangement joins TRBV5-1 to TRBJ2-7; TRBD1 matches 10 bases. The trim removed 5 bases at V and 5 bases at J, leaving 7 bases unmatched. The CDR3 is 14 residues long. The germline V gene encodes CDR1 SGHRS and CDR2 YFSETQ. The CDR3 sequence: CASSRQGADHEQYF. The CDR3 DNA reads TGCGCCAGCAGTCGACAGGGGGCCGACCACGAGCAGTACTTC.

This clone was seen a few times. The chain recombines TRBV7-2 with TRBJ2-7; 10 bases are shared with TRBD2. The trim removed 5 bases at V and 6 bases at J, leaving 10 bases unmatched. Germline CDR1 SGHTA, CDR2 FQGNSA. The CDR3 has 15 amino acids. As DNA, the CDR3 is TGTGCCAGCAGCCTTGGGAGCGGGAGGGCCTCCGAGCAGTACTTC. It encodes CASSLGSGRASEQYF. The full variable domain, in which reference TRBV7-2 and TRBJ2-7 provide the parts outside the CDR3, is GAGVSQSPSNKVTEKGKDVELRCDPISGHTALYWYRQSLGQGLEFLIYFQGNSAPDKSGLPSDRFSAERTGGSVSTLTIQRTQQEDSAVYLCASSLGSGRASEQYFGPGTRLTVT.

In its sample, this clone was seen once. This chain connects TRBV19 to TRBJ2-7, with 7 positions matching TRBD1. The CDR3 consists of 17 residues. After removal of 6 bases from V and 0 bases from J, the junction contained 14 bases not matched to a gene. Germline assignment: CDR1 LNHDA and CDR2 SQIVND (reference sequence). The CDR3 coding sequence is TGTGCCAGTAGACATTCAACCGACAGGGAGAGCTCCTACGAGCAGTACTTC. Residues: CASRHSTDRESSYEQYF.

V usage is TRBV5-1 and J usage is TRBJ1-1; no firm D call. This CDR3 has 17 amino acids. CDR1 and CDR2 from the germline V gene are SGHRS and YFSETQ. V was trimmed by 0 bases and J by 4 bases, leaving 19 bases between them. CDR3 region: CASSLAARPIGGTEAFF. For the CDR3, the DNA is TGCGCCAGCAGCTTGGCCGCGAGGCCAATCGGCGGCACTGAAGCTTTCTTT.

A single count supports this clone. J is TRBJ1-2 and V is TRBV7-2; D is perhaps TRBD1 (5 bases). The ends were cut back, 1 base at V and 3 bases at J, with 9 bases in the middle. Germline V gene lookup returns CDR1 SGHTA and CDR2 FQGNSA. This CDR3 contains 14 residues. The CDR3 protein is CASSLVGDYYGYTF. The CDR3 DNA sequence: TGTGCCAGCAGCTTAGTAGGGGATTACTATGGCTACACCTTC.

The CDR3 spells CAWSGGGGVGGNTIYF. The DNA of the CDR3 is TGTGCCTGGAGTGGAGGGGGGGGCGTAGGTGGAAACACCATATATTTT. The chain employs TRBV30 and TRBJ1-3; tentative D call: TRBD1 (6 bases). Germline CDR1 is GTSNPN and CDR2 is SVGIG (reference sequence). Deletions cut 1 base from V and 3 bases from J, with 16 bases between. CDR3 length equals 16 residues.

This chain joins TRBV6-5 and TRBJ2-5; TRBD1 is a possible D gene (7 bases). The CDR3 has 14 residues. Trimming removed 5 bases from V and 5 bases from J, with 15 bases in between. Per the germline V gene, CDR1 is MNHEY and CDR2 is SVGAGI. The CDR3 protein is CASSVQGGWETQYF. As DNA, the CDR3 is TGTGCCAGCAGTGTTCAGGGGGGCTGGGAGACCCAGTACTTC.

The chain carries TRBV5-8 and TRBJ1-2; no definite D call. Deletions cut 4 bases from V and 1 base from J, with 14 bases between. The CDR3 loop spans 15 amino acids. Germline loops: CDR1 SGHTS, CDR2 YDEGEE. The CDR3 sequence is CASSPGGGNNYGYTF. CDR3 coding DNA: TGTGCCAGCAGCCCTGGCGGAGGGAATAACTATGGCTACACCTTC.

The chain combines TRBV19 with TRBJ2-2; D may be TRBD2 (6 bases). Germline V gene data show CDR1 as LNHDA and CDR2 as SQIVND (reference sequence). CDR3 size: 16 residues. V was trimmed by 7 bases and J by 4 bases, leaving 19 bases between them. The CDR3 sequence: CASKGVWGLFTGELFF. CDR3 nucleotide sequence: TGTGCCAGTAAGGGAGTATGGGGACTTTTCACCGGGGAGCTGTTTTTT.

The rearrangement links TRBV6-5 to TRBJ2-7; possibly TRBD1 for D (6 bases). V was cut by 10 bases and J by 3 bases, with 22 bases left in between. This CDR3 is built from 15 residues. CDR1 and CDR2 from the germline V gene are MNHEY and SVGAGI. This chain's CDR3 is CAIAQGTSGYYEQYF. In DNA form, the CDR3 reads TGTGCCATCGCCCAGGGGACGTCAGGTTACTACGAGCAGTACTTC.

This chain joins TRBV5-4 and TRBJ2-2; a possible D gene is TRBD2 (6 bases). This CDR3 is 16 amino acids long. The ends were cut back, 4 bases at V and 1 base at J, with 14 bases in the middle. Looked up from germline, CDR1 is SGHNT and CDR2 is YYREEE (reference sequence). CDR3 protein: CASSDLEGQNTGELFF. The DNA for the CDR3 is TGTGCCAGCAGCGATCTGGAGGGGCAGAACACCGGGGAGCTGTTTTTT. The complete variable domain, with remaining parts taken from reference TRBV5-4 and TRBJ2-2, reads ETGVTQSPTHLIKTRGQQVTLRCSSQSGHNTVSWYQQALGQGPQFIFQYYREEENGRGNFPPRFSGLQFPNYSSELNVNALELDDSALYLCASSDLEGQNTGELFFGEGSRLTVL.

V and J are TRBV7-3 and TRBJ2-1; a possible D gene is TRBD2 (5 bases). Germline V lookup: CDR1 SGHTA, CDR2 FQGTGA. The germline V and J ends were trimmed by 2 bases and 0 bases, with 8 bases remaining between them. The CDR3 is 15 amino acids. The chain's CDR3 is CASSLLANSYNEQFF. The DNA of the CDR3 is TGTGCCAGCAGCTTACTAGCAAACTCCTACAATGAGCAGTTCTTC.

Worth noting for this clone: This sample also contains other DNA sequences that code for the same CDR3. The chain employs TRBV9 and TRBJ2-2; no firm D call. CDR3 size: 14 residues. CDR1 and CDR2 from the germline V gene are SGDLS and YYNGEE. Trimming took 1 base from V and 2 from J, leaving 6 bases between them. CDR3 region: CASSVTPNTGELFF. The CDR3 DNA reads as TGTGCCAGCAGCGTAACTCCCAACACCGGGGAGCTGTTTTTT.

This clone was seen once. CDR3 region: CASNMDSLNTEAFF. CDR3 nucleotides: TGTGCCAGTAATATGGACAGCCTGAACACTGAAGCTTTCTTT. The rearrangement uses TRBV19 and TRBJ1-1; the D gene is possibly TRBD1 (6 bases). The germline CDR1 and CDR2 sequences are LNHDA and SQIVND (reference sequence). V shed 7 bases and J shed 0 bases, with 12 bases lying between them. This CDR3 has 14 amino acids.

The genes are TRBV4-1 and TRBJ2-1; 9 positions agree with TRBD2. The CDR3 covers 16 residues. The trim removed 0 bases at V and 4 bases at J, leaving 4 bases unmatched. The V gene's germline CDR1 is MGHRA and CDR2 YSYEKL. The CDR3 region is CASSQDTSGRYNEQFF. In nucleotides, the CDR3 is TGCGCCAGCAGCCAAGATACGAGCGGGAGGTACAATGAGCAGTTCTTC.

In DNA form, the CDR3 reads TGCGCCAGCAGCTCGACAGGGGGGGGAATTAATGAGCAGTTCTTC. Translation gives CASSSTGGGINEQFF. The chain couples TRBV5-1 to TRBJ2-1, with 9 bases identical to TRBD1. The CDR3 is made up of 15 amino acids. Germline lookup yields CDR1 SGHRS and CDR2 YFSETQ. Trimming at V came to 3 bases and at J to 7 bases, leaving 8 bases not matched to a gene.

V gene TRBV10-2 combines with J gene TRBJ1-2; D may be TRBD1 (5 bases). The germline gives CDR1 WSHSY, CDR2 SAAADI. The CDR3 totals 13 residues. Trimming shortened V by 0 bases and J by 7 bases, and 9 bases separated the two germline ends. The CDR3 sequence is CASSESMGLGYTF. In DNA, the CDR3 is TGCGCCAGCAGTGAGTCGATGGGGCTTGGCTACACCTTC.

The chain joins TRBV6-1 to TRBJ2-7; tentatively, D is TRBD1 (5 bases). There are 14 residues in the CDR3. The V gene's germline CDR1 is MNHNS and CDR2 SASEGT. V was cut by 0 bases and J by 4 bases, with 10 bases left in between. The DNA of the CDR3 is TGTGCCAGCAGTGAAGCGGGTTCAGGGTACGAGCAGTACTTC. It is translated as CASSEAGSGYEQYF.